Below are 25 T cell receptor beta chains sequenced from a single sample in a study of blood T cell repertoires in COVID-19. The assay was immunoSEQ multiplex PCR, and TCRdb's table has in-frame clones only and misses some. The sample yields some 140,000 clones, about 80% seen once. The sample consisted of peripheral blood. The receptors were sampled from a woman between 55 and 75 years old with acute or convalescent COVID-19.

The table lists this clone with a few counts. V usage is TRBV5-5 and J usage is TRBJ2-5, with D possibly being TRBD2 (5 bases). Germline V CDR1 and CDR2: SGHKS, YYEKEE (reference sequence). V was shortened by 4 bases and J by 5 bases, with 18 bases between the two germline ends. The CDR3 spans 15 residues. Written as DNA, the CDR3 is TGTGCCAGCAGCCGAGGGTGGCAGTTGCAGGAGACCCAGTACTTC. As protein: CASSRGWQLQETQYF.

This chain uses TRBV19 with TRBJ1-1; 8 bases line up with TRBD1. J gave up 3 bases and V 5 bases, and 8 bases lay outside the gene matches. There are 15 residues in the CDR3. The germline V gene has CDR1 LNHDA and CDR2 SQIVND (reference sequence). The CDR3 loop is CASSGSDRAHTEAFF. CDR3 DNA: TGTGCCAGTAGTGGATCGGACAGGGCCCACACTGAAGCTTTCTTT.

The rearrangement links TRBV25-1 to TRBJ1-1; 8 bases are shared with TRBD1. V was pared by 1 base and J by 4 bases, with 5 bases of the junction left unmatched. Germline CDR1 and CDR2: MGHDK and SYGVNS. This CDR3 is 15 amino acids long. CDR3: CASSEFGQGSTEAFF. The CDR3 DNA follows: TGTGCCAGCAGTGAATTCGGACAGGGTAGCACTGAAGCTTTCTTT.

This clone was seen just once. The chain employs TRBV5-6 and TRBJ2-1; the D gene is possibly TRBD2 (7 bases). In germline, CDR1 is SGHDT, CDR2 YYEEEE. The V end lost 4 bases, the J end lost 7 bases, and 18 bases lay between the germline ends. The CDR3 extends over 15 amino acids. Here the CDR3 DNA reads TGTGCCAGCAGCCTTCGGGGAGGGGGGTCGAATGAGCAGTTCTTC. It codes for CASSLRGGGSNEQFF.

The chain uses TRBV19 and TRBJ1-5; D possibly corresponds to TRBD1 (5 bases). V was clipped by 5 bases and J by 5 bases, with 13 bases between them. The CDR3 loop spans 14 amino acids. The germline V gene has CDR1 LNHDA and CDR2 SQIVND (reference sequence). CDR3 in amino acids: CASSSGYVDQPQHF. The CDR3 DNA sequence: TGTGCCAGTAGTTCAGGGTACGTAGATCAGCCCCAGCATTTT.

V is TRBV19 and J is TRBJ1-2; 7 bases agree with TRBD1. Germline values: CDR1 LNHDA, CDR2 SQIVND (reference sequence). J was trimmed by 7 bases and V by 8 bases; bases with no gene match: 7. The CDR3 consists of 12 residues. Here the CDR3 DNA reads TGTGCCAGTTACAGGGGAACCGGTGGCTACACCTTC. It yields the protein CASYRGTGGYTF. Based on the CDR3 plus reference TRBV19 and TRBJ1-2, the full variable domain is DGGITQSPKYLFRKEGQNVTLSCEQNLNHDAMYWYRQDPGQGLRLIYYSQIVNDFQKGDIAEGYSVSREKKESFPLTVTSAQKNPTAFYLCASYRGTGGYTFGSGTRLTVV.

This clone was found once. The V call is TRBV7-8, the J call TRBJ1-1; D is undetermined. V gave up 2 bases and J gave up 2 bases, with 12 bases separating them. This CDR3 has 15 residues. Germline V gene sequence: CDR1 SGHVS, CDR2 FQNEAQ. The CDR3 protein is CASSLISPGNTEAFF. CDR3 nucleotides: TGTGCCAGCAGCTTAATCTCACCAGGCAACACTGAAGCTTTCTTT.

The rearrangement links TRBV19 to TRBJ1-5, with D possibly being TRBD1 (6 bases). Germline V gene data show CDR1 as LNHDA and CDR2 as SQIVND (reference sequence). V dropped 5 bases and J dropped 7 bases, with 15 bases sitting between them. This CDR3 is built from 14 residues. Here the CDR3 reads CASSSQGSGQPQHF. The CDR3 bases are TGTGCCAGTAGTTCTCAGGGGTCGGGACAGCCCCAGCATTTT.

The CDR3 DNA is TGTGCCAGCAGCCAAGACCCTCCTAGCGGGGTCAGCACAGATACGCAGTATTTT. It translates to CASSQDPPSGVSTDTQYF. The chain carries TRBV4-2 and TRBJ2-3; 9 bases agree with TRBD2. V lost 0 bases, J lost 0 bases, and 7 bases stayed unmatched. This CDR3 comprises 18 residues. Germline V lookup: CDR1 LGHNA, CDR2 YNFKEQ.

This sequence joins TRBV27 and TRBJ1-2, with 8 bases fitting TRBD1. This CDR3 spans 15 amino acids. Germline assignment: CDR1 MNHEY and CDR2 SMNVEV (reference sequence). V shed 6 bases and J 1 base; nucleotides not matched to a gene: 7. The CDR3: CASSRTGMNNYGYTF. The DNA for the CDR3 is TGTGCCAGCAGCAGGACAGGGATGAATAACTATGGCTACACCTTC.

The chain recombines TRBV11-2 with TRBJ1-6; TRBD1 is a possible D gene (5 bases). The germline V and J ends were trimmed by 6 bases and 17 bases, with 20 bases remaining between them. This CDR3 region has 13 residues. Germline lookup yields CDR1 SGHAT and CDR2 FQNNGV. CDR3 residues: CASRLYLDRDFHF. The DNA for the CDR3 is TGTGCCAGCAGACTCTACCTAGACCGGGACTTCCACTTT.

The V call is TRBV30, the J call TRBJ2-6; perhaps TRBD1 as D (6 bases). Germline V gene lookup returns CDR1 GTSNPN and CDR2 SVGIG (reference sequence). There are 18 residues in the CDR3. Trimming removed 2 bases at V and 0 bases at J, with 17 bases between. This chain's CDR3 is CAWSWGSGDSSGANVLTF. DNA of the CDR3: TGTGCCTGGAGTTGGGGGTCAGGGGATTCCTCTGGGGCCAACGTCCTGACTTTC.

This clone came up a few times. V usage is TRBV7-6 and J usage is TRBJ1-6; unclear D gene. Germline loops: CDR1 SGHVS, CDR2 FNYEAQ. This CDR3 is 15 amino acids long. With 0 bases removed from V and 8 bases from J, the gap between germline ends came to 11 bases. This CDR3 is CASSLAEQYHSPLHF. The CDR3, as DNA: TGTGCCAGCAGCTTAGCTGAACAGTACCATTCACCCCTCCACTTT.

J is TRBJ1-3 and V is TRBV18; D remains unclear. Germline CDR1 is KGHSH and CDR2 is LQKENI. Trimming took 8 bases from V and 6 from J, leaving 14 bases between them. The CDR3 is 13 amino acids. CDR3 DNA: TGTGCCAGCCGGGTGAGAGGAGAAAACACCATATATTTT. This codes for CASRVRGENTIYF.

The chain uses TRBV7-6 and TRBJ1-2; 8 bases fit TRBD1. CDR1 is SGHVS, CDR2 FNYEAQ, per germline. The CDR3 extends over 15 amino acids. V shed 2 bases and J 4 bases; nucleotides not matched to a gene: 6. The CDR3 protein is CASSLRTGTTYGYTF. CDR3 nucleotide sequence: TGTGCCAGCAGCTTACGGACAGGGACGACCTATGGCTACACCTTC.

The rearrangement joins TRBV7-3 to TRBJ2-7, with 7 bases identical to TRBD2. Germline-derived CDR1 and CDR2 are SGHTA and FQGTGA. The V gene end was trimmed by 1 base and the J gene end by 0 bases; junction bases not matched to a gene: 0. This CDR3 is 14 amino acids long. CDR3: CASSLSGSSYEQYF. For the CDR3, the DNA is TGTGCCAGCAGCTTAAGCGGGAGCTCCTACGAGCAGTACTTC.

The CDR3 sequence: CASSLPSQTNYGYTF. CDR3 DNA sequence: TGTGCCAGCAGTTTACCCTCACAGACTAACTATGGCTACACCTTC. This chain connects TRBV28 to TRBJ1-2; unclear D gene. CDR1 is MDHEN and CDR2 is SYDVKM in the germline V gene. This CDR3 region has 15 residues. V was clipped by 2 bases and J by 0 bases, with 10 bases between them.

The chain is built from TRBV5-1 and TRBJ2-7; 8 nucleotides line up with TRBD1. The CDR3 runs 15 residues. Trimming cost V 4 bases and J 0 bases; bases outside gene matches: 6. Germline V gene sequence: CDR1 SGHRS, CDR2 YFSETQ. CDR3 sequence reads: CASSPTGGYSYEQYF. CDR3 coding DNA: TGCGCCAGCAGCCCAACAGGGGGTTACTCCTACGAGCAGTACTTC.

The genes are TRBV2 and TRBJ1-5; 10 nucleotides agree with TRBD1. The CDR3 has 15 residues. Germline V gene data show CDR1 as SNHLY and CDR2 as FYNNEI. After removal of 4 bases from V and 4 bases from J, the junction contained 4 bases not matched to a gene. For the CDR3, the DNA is TGTGCCAGCAGTGTCGGGACAGGGGCTAATCAGCCCCAGCATTTT. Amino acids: CASSVGTGANQPQHF.

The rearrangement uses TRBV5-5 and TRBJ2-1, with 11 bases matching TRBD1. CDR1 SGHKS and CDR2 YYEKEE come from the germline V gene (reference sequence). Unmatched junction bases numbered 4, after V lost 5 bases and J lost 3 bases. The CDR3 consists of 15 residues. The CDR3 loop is CASSFGTGGYNEQFF. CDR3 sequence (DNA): TGTGCCAGCAGTTTCGGGACAGGGGGCTACAATGAGCAGTTCTTC.

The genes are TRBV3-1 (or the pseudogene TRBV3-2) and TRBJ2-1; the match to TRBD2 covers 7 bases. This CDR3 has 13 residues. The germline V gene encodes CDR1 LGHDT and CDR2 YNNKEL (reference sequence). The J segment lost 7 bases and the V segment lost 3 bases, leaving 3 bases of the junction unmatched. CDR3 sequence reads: CASSQRGRNEQFF. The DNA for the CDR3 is TGTGCCAGCAGCCAGCGGGGGAGGAATGAGCAGTTCTTC.

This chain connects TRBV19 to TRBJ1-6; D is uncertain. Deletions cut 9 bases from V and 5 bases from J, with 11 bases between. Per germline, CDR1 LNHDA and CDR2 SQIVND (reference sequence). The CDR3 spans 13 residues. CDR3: CASRQWNNSPLHF. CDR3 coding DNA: TGTGCCAGCAGGCAGTGGAATAATTCACCCCTCCACTTT. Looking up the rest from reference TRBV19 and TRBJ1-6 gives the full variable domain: DGGITQSPKYLFRKEGQNVTLSCEQNLNHDAMYWYRQDPGQGLRLIYYSQIVNDFQKGDIAEGYSVSREKKESFPLTVTSAQKNPTAFYLCASRQWNNSPLHFGNGTRLTVT.

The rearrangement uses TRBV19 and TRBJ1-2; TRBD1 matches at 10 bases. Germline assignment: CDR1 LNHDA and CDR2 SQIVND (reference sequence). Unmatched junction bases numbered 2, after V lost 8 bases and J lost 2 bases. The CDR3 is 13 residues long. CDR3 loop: CASRQGANYGYTF. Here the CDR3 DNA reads TGTGCCAGTCGACAGGGGGCGAACTATGGCTACACCTTC.

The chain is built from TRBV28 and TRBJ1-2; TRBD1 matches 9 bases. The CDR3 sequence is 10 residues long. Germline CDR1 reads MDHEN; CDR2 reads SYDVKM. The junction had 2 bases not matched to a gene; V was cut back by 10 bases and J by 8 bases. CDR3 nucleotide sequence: TGTGCCACCGGACAGGGGGGCTACACCTTC. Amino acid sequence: CATGQGGYTF.

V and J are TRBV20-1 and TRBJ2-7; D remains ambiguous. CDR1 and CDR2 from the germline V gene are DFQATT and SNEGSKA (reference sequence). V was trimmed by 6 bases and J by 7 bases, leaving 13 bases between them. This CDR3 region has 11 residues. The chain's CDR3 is CSALWAYEQYF. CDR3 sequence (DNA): TGCAGTGCCCTGTGGGCATATGAGCAGTACTTC.